The present TCR beta chain was sequenced within a study of Graves' ophthalmopathy and Graves' hyperthyroidism. TCR beta CDR3 amplification used RNA transcripts. Investigators did first-round RT-PCR with HTBI primers, then second-round multiplex PCR. TCRdb analysed the multiplex PCR reads with MiXCR anew, one entry per CDR3 protein. The sample carries around 1.1 million distinct CDR3 sequences, 35% to 40% recorded once. This CDR3 is 12 amino acids long. Trimming took off 6 bases at V and 5 bases at J, with 10 bases between the two ends. Per the germline V gene, CDR1 is SGHTA and CDR2 is FQGNSA. Hyperthyroidism patients, aged 18 to 65, were newly diagnosed, under 2 months' duration.

V is TRBV7-2 and J is TRBJ1-1; no definite D call. The specimen was peripheral blood or thyroid tissue (not recorded which). The origin of this receptor is an adult man with Graves' hyperthyroidism. This chain's CDR3 is CTSREGWTEAFF. DNA for the CDR3: TGTACCAGCAGAGAAGGGTGGACTGAAGCTTTCTTT.